The 25 T cell receptor beta chains below all came from one sample that was sequenced in a study of blood T cell repertoires in COVID-19 (dated by TCRdb to 2019 to 2021). Library preparation was by the immunoSEQ multiplex PCR assay. TCRdb's version of the immuneACCESS table is confined to in-frame rearrangements and falls short of the full clone set. An unresolved V gene accounts for under half of the shortfall where checked; the remainder is of unknown origin. Present in this sample are 400,000 to 500,000 clones, around nine tenths of which were seen just once. Of the sample, roughly 1.4% falls within the top ten clones. The source material was PBMCs or T cells enriched from blood (not recorded which). These TCRs come from a young woman who had been exposed to COVID-19.

This chain connects TRBV29-1 to TRBJ2-7; D ambiguous. Germline-derived CDR1 and CDR2 are SQVTM and ANQGSEA. V gave up 4 bases and J gave up 6 bases, with 16 bases separating them. The CDR3 length is 13 residues. CDR3 sequence reads: CSVGMGSPSEQYF. Written as DNA, the CDR3 is TGCAGCGTTGGGATGGGTAGCCCCAGCGAGCAGTACTTC.

J is TRBJ2-7 and V is TRBV28; maybe TRBD1 (6 bases). The V end was cut by 4 bases, the J end by 3 bases, with 16 bases between. The CDR3 runs 15 residues. CDR1 is MDHEN, CDR2 SYDVKM, per germline. DNA for the CDR3: TGTGCCAGCAGTTCTCCAGGGGTCTACTTCTACGAGCAGTACTTC. Residues: CASSSPGVYFYEQYF.

Turning to this clone: Other DNA sequences in the sample encode the same CDR3. This chain joins TRBV5-1 and TRBJ2-5; 8 nucleotides align to TRBD1. The V gene end was trimmed by 4 bases and the J gene end by 4 bases; junction bases not matched to a gene: 3. The CDR3 covers 13 residues. Germline V gene data show CDR1 as SGHRS and CDR2 as YFSETQ. CDR3 sequence reads: CASSLGQGETQYF. CDR3 bases: TGCGCCAGCAGCCTCGGACAGGGAGAGACCCAGTACTTC.

This chain links TRBV28 with TRBJ2-1; no firm D call. There are 11 residues in the CDR3. V lost 7 bases, J lost 10 bases, and 11 bases lay in between. Germline CDR1 is MDHEN and CDR2 is SYDVKM. CDR3 bases: TGTGCCAGCACTAGGCTTCGCGAGCAGTTCTTC. Protein product: CASTRLREQFF.

This clone was recorded only once. Other DNA sequences in this sample translate to the same CDR3. The rearrangement joins TRBV28 to TRBJ1-2, with a tentative D call TRBD1 (5 bases). Germline V gives CDR1 MDHEN, CDR2 SYDVKM. The CDR3 loop spans 13 amino acids. The germline V and J ends were trimmed by 2 bases and 5 bases, with 9 bases remaining between them. As DNA, the CDR3 is TGTGCCAGCAGTTTAGGCAGGGCTTATGGCTACACCTTC. Its translation: CASSLGRAYGYTF.

The rearrangement joins TRBV25-1 to TRBJ2-5; 10 bases line up with TRBD1. CDR3 size: 17 residues. The germline CDR1 and CDR2 sequences are MGHDK and SYGVNS. Trimming at V came to 5 bases and at J to 2 bases, leaving 11 bases not matched to a gene. The CDR3 region has the DNA TGTGCCAGCAGTTTTTTCCCGGGACAGGGGAATCAAGAGACCCAGTACTTC. It yields the protein CASSFFPGQGNQETQYF.

V gene TRBV6-5 combines with J gene TRBJ2-7, with TRBD2 as a possible D gene (6 bases). Germline lookup yields CDR1 MNHEY and CDR2 SVGAGI. Trimming removed 6 bases from V and 2 bases from J, with 14 bases in between. The CDR3 is 14 residues long. The CDR3 bases are TGTGCCAGCAGACTTAGTCCGGGGGCCTACGAGCAGTACTTC. Amino acid sequence: CASRLSPGAYEQYF.

In nucleotides, the CDR3 is TGTGCCAGCAGCCCCAGGTACCTCGGGGCTGAAGCTTTCTTT. Its protein is CASSPRYLGAEAFF. The J gene is TRBJ1-1, the V gene TRBV28; D not certain. CDR3 length equals 14 residues. In germline, CDR1 is MDHEN, CDR2 SYDVKM. Trimming removed 6 bases from V and 6 bases from J, with 17 bases in between.

This clone occurred a few times. The V call is TRBV3-1 (or the pseudogene TRBV3-2), the J call TRBJ2-3, with 8 bases aligning to TRBD2. Germline lookup yields CDR1 LGHDT and CDR2 YNNKEL (reference sequence). CDR3 length: 15 amino acids. V lost 0 bases and J lost 3; bases outside the gene matches: 2. CDR3 protein: CASSQDPGGTDTQYF. CDR3 bases: TGTGCCAGCAGCCAAGATCCGGGGGGGACAGATACGCAGTATTTT.

A remark on this clone: The junction differs from germline at one of its ends, possibly a read error. The chain employs TRBV13 and TRBJ2-2; 10 bases are shared with TRBD1. Germline CDR1 reads PRHDT; CDR2 reads FYEKMQ (reference sequence). CDR3 length: 21 residues. The CDR3 coding sequence is TGTGCCAGCAGATTAGGGATCTGGACAGGGGGGGACCCCCCTAACACCGGGGAGCTGTTTTTT. Translated, it gives CASRLGIWTGGDPPNTGELFF.

This clone was detected only a few times. CDR3 loop: CASSATGTNEKLFF. The CDR3 nucleotides read TGTGCCAGCAGCGCAACAGGGACCAATGAAAAACTGTTTTTT. V gene TRBV7-2 combines with J gene TRBJ1-4, with D possibly being TRBD1 (6 bases). Germline CDR1 and CDR2: SGHTA and FQGNSA. CDR3 size: 14 residues. V shed 5 bases and J shed 5 bases, with 12 bases lying between them. The entire variable domain, with the rest obtained from reference TRBV7-2 and TRBJ1-4, is as follows: GAGVSQSPSNKVTEKGKDVELRCDPISGHTALYWYRQSLGQGLEFLIYFQGNSAPDKSGLPSDRFSAERTGGSVSTLTIQRTQQEDSAVYLCASSATGTNEKLFFGSGTQLSVL.

This clone has just one count. The CDR3, as DNA: TGTGCCAGCAGCCAACTGAACACCGGGGAGCTGTTTTTT. It translates to CASSQLNTGELFF. The chain is built from TRBV3-1 (or the pseudogene TRBV3-2) and TRBJ2-2; D unclear. The length of the CDR3 is 13 residues. Germline CDR1 is LGHDT and CDR2 is YNNKEL (reference sequence). Trimming left V 2 bases short and J 1 base short, with 2 bases between.

The chain recombines TRBV7-9 with TRBJ2-2; TRBD1 aligns across 7 bases. V trimming: 2 bases; J trimming: 7 bases; junction bases outside the gene matches: 10. The CDR3 runs to 16 residues. Germline CDR1 reads SEHNR; CDR2 reads FQNEAQ (reference sequence). This CDR3 is CASSLPRQGEGGELFF. The CDR3 coding sequence is TGTGCCAGCAGCTTACCTCGACAGGGCGAGGGCGGGGAGCTGTTTTTT.

The chain joins TRBV29-1 to TRBJ2-7; TRBD1 agrees at 9 bases. The J segment lost 2 bases and the V segment lost 1 base, leaving 6 bases of the junction unmatched. In germline, CDR1 is SQVTM, CDR2 ANQGSEA. This CDR3 contains 15 residues. DNA for the CDR3: TGCAGCGTTGAAGGGCCGGGACAGGGCGCCTACGAGCAGTACTTC. Amino acids: CSVEGPGQGAYEQYF.

The chain combines TRBV2 with TRBJ1-6; 7 positions agree with TRBD1. The V segment lost 5 bases and the J segment 7 bases; nucleotides outside the gene matches: 2. This CDR3 contains 13 residues. Germline assignment: CDR1 SNHLY and CDR2 FYNNEI. CDR3 in amino acids: CASSKQGNSPLHF. CDR3 nucleotide sequence: TGTGCCAGCAGTAAACAGGGGAATTCACCCCTCCACTTT. The whole variable domain, filled in from reference TRBV2 and TRBJ1-6, reads EPEVTQTPSHQVTQMGQEVILRCVPISNHLYFYWYRQILGQKVEFLVSFYNNEISEKSEIFDDQFSVERPDGSNFTLKIRSTKLEDSAMYFCASSKQGNSPLHFGNGTRLTVT.

This sequence joins TRBV7-2 and TRBJ1-1, with a possible D match to TRBD1 (5 bases). CDR1 and CDR2 (germline): SGHTA, FQGNSA. The CDR3 is 15 amino acids. V dropped 2 bases and J dropped 0 bases, with 10 bases sitting between them. The CDR3 bases are TGTGCCAGCAGCTTAAATGGGGCAGTGAACACTGAAGCTTTCTTT. It translates to CASSLNGAVNTEAFF.

This chain joins TRBV2 and TRBJ2-7; 9 bases agree with TRBD1. From germline, CDR1 is SNHLY and CDR2 FYNNEI. This CDR3 has 14 amino acids. Trimming cost V 4 bases and J 3 bases; bases outside gene matches: 4. CDR3 amino acids: CASSGGQGIYEQYF. As DNA, the CDR3 is TGTGCCAGCAGTGGGGGACAGGGAATCTACGAGCAGTACTTC.

The rearrangement links TRBV28 to TRBJ2-3; D possibly corresponds to TRBD2 (7 bases). CDR1 is MDHEN and CDR2 is SYDVKM in the germline V gene. There are 14 residues in the CDR3. V lost 10 bases, J lost 5 bases, and 19 bases lay in between. CDR3 DNA sequence: TGTGCCACCACGTGGGGGGGGGCAGTAGATACGCAGTATTTT. It yields the protein CATTWGGAVDTQYF.

The J gene is TRBJ2-1, the V gene TRBV18; possible D gene TRBD1, 6 bases. Per germline, CDR1 KGHSH and CDR2 LQKENI. V was trimmed by 2 bases and J by 6 bases, leaving 8 bases between them. CDR3 length: 13 amino acids. CDR3 DNA sequence: TGTGCCAGCTCACCAATACAGGGCAATGAGCAGTTCTTC. Protein sequence: CASSPIQGNEQFF.

This chain links TRBV12-3 or TRBV12-4 with TRBJ2-7; D perhaps matches TRBD1 (6 bases). The CDR3 is 12 residues long. V was pared by 7 bases and J by 9 bases, with 16 bases between. The CDR3 nucleotides read TGTGCCAGCATGGGGGCCTCACCCGGGCAGTACTTC. Translating gives CASMGASPGQYF.

CDR3 sequence reads: CASSQARLAGGRETQYF. DNA of the CDR3: TGTGCCAGCAGCCAAGCCAGACTAGCGGGAGGACGTGAGACCCAGTACTTC. The genes are TRBV3-1 (or the pseudogene TRBV3-2) and TRBJ2-5, with 13 bases matching TRBD2. This CDR3 comprises 17 residues. The ends lost 1 base at V and 5 bases at J; junction bases unmatched: 7. Germline CDR1 and CDR2: LGHDT and YNNKEL (reference sequence).

This chain uses TRBV3-1 (or the pseudogene TRBV3-2) with TRBJ1-4, with D maybe TRBD1 (5 bases). The CDR3 covers 14 residues. Trimming took off 8 bases at V and 0 bases at J, with 10 bases between the two ends. CDR1 LGHDT and CDR2 YNNKEL come from the germline V gene (reference sequence). CDR3 sequence reads: CASSRGATNEKLFF. Written as DNA, the CDR3 is TGTGCCAGCTCCCGGGGGGCAACTAATGAAAAACTGTTTTTT.

V usage is TRBV12-3 or TRBV12-4 and J usage is TRBJ2-1; 11 nucleotides align to TRBD2. CDR3 length: 13 residues. J gave up 15 bases and V 4 bases, and 8 bases lay outside the gene matches. The CDR3 region is CASSSPPSGGPFF. The CDR3 DNA reads as TGTGCCAGCAGTTCACCTCCTAGCGGGGGGCCGTTCTTC.

This chain links TRBV10-1 with TRBJ1-2, with 8 bases aligning to TRBD1. The length of the CDR3 is 16 residues. The ends lost 2 bases at V and 8 bases at J; junction bases unmatched: 13. Germline V lookup: CDR1 WNHNN, CDR2 SYGVQD (reference sequence). The CDR3 sequence is CASSESKAGGYGGYTF. CDR3 nucleotide sequence: TGCGCCAGCAGTGAGAGTAAGGCAGGGGGCTATGGAGGCTACACCTTC.

V and J are TRBV5-4 and TRBJ1-2, with TRBD1 matching 7 bases. This CDR3 has 15 amino acids. Germline trimming cut 2 bases from V and 1 base from J; bases unmatched to any gene: 5. The germline CDR1 and CDR2 sequences are SGHNT and YYREEE (reference sequence). The CDR3 spells CASSFDRAINYGYTF. The CDR3 DNA reads TGTGCCAGCAGCTTTGACAGGGCAATTAACTATGGCTACACCTTC.